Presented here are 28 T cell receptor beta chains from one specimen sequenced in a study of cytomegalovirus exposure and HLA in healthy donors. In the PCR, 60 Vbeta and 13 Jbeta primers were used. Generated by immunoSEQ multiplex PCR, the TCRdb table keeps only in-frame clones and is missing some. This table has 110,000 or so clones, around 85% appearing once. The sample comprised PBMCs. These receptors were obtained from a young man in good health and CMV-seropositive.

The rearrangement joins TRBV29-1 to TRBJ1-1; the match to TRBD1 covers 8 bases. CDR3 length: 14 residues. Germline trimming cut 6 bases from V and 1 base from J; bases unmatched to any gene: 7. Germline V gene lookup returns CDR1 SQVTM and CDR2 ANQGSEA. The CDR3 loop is CSVSQGQGNTEAFF. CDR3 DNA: TGCAGCGTAAGCCAAGGACAGGGGAACACTGAAGCTTTCTTT.

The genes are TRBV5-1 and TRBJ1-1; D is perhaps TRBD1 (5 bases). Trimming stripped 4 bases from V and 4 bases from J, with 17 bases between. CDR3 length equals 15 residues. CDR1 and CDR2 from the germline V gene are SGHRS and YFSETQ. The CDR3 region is CASSGAGFGGTEAFF. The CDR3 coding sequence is TGCGCCAGCAGCGGTGCCGGTTTCGGGGGCACTGAAGCTTTCTTT.

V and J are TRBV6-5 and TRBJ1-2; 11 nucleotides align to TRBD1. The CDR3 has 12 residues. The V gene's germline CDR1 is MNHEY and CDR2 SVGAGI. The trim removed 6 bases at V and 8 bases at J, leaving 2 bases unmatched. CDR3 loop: CASRGQGGGYTF. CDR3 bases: TGTGCCAGCAGGGGACAGGGGGGCGGCTACACCTTC.

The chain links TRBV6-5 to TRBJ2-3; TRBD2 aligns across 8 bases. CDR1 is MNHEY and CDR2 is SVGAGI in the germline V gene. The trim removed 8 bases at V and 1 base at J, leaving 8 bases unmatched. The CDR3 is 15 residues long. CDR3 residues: CASSGSGGGTDTQYF. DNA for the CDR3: TGTGCCAGCTCAGGAAGCGGGGGTGGCACAGATACGCAGTATTTT.

Here the CDR3 DNA reads TGTGCCAGCAGTGAACGGGAAATAAATACCATATATTTT. The encoded protein is CASSEREINTIYF. V is TRBV2 and J is TRBJ1-3, with D uncertain. CDR1 and CDR2 from the germline V gene are SNHLY and FYNNEI. The CDR3 length is 13 residues. The V end was cut by 2 bases, the J end by 10 bases, with 12 bases between.

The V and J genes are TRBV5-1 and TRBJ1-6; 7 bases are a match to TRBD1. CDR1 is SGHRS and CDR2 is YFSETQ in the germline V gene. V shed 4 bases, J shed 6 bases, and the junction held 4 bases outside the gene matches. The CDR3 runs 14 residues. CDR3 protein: CASSEGQSNSPLHF. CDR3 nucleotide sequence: TGCGCCAGCAGCGAGGGACAGAGTAATTCACCCCTCCACTTT.

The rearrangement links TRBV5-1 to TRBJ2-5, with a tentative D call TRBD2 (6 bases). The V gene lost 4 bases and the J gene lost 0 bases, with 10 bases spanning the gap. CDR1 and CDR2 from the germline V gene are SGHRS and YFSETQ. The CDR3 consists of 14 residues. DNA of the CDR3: TGCGCCAGCAGCCCGGGAGTGAACCAAGAGACCCAGTACTTC. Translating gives CASSPGVNQETQYF.

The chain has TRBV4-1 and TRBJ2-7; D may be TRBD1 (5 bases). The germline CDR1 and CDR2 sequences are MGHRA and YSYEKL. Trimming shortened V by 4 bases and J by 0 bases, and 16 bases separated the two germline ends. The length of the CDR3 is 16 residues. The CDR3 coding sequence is TGCGCCAGCAGCCTGCCCCAAGGACATAGCTCCTACGAGCAGTACTTC. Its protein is CASSLPQGHSSYEQYF.

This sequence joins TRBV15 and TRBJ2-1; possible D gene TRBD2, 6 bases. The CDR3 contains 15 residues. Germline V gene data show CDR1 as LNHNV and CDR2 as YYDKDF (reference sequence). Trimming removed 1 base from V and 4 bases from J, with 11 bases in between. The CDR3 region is CATSRGTGTYNEQFF. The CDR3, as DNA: TGTGCCACCAGCAGAGGAACTGGGACTTACAATGAGCAGTTCTTC.

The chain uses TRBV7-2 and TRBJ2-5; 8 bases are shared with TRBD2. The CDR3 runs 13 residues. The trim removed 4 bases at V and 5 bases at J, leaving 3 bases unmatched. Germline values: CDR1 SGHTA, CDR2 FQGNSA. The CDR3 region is CASSSSGGETQYF. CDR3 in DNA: TGTGCCAGCAGCTCGTCGGGGGGGGAGACCCAGTACTTC. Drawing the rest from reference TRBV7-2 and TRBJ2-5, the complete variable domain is GAGVSQSPSNKVTEKGKDVELRCDPISGHTALYWYRQSLGQGLEFLIYFQGNSAPDKSGLPSDRFSAERTGGSVSTLTIQRTQQEDSAVYLCASSSSGGETQYFGPGTRLLVL.

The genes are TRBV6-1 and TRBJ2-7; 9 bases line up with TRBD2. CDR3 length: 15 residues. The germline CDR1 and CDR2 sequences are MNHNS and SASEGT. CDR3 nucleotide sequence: TGTCTAACCTCCCGCTCGGGCGGGGGGGCCTGCGAGCAGTACTTC. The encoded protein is CLTSRSGGGACEQYF.

The CDR3 coding sequence is TGTGCCAGCAGCTCCACTAGCGGGGGGGCAGGTGAGCAGTTCTTC. It translates to CASSSTSGGAGEQFF. The V and J genes are TRBV7-6 and TRBJ2-1; 13 bases align to TRBD2. The germline V gene encodes CDR1 SGHVS and CDR2 FNYEAQ. The CDR3 contains 15 residues. V trimming: 4 bases; J trimming: 9 bases; junction bases outside the gene matches: 6.

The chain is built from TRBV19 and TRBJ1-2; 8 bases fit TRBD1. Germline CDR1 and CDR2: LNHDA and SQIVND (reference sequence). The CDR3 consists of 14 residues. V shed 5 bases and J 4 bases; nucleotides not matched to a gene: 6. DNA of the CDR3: TGTGCCAGTAGTTACCCGACAGGGGTCTATGGCTACACCTTC. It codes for CASSYPTGVYGYTF.

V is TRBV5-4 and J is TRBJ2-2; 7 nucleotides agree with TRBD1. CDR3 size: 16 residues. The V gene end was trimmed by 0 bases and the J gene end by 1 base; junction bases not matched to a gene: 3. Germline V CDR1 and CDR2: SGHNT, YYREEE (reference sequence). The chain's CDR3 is CASSLGGGLNTGELFF. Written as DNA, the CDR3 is TGTGCCAGCAGCTTGGGAGGGGGCCTGAACACCGGGGAGCTGTTTTTT.

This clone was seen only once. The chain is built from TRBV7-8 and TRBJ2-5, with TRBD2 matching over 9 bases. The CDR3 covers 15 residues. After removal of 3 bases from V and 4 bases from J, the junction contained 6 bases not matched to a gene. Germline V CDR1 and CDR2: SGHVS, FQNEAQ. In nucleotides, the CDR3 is TGTGCCAGCAGCTTCGGCGGGGGGGTCCGAGAGACCCAGTACTTC. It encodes CASSFGGGVRETQYF.

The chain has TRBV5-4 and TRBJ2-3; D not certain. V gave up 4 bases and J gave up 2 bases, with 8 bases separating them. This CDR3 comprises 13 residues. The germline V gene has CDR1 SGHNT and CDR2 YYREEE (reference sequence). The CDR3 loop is CASSTQITDTQYF. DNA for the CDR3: TGTGCCAGCAGCACTCAAATCACAGATACGCAGTATTTT.

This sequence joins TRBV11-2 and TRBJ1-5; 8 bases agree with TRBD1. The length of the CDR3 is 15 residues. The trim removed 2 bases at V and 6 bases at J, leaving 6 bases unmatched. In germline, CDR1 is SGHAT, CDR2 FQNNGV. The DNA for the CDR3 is TGTGCCAGCAGCTTAACGACAGGGGAAGGTCAGCCCCAGCATTTT. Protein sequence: CASSLTTGEGQPQHF.

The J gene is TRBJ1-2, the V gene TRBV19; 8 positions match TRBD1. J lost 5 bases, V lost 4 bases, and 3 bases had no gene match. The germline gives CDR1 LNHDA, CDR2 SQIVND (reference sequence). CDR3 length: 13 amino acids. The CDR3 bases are TGTGCCAGTAGTACCGGGACAGGTTATGGCTACACCTTC. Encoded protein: CASSTGTGYGYTF.

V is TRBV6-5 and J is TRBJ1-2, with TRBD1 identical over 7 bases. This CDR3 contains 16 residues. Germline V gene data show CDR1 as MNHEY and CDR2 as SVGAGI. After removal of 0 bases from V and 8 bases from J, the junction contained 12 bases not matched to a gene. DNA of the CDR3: TGTGCCAGCAGTTACTCTTTCCAAGGGGGCGTAGAGGGCTACACCTTC. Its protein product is CASSYSFQGGVEGYTF.

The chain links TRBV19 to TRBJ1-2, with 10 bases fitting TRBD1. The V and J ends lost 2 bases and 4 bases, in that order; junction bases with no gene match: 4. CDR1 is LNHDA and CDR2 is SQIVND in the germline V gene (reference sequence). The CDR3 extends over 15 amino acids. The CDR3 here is CASSIRTGGIYGYTF. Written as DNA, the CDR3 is TGTGCCAGTAGTATACGGACAGGGGGAATCTATGGCTACACCTTC.

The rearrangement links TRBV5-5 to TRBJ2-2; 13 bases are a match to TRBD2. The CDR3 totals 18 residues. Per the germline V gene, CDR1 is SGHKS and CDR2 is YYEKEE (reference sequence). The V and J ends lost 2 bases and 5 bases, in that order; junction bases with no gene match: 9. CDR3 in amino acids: CASSFTSGGAWWTGELFF. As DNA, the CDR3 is TGTGCCAGCAGCTTCACTAGCGGGGGGGCCTGGTGGACCGGGGAGCTGTTTTTT.

The DNA for the CDR3 is TGCGCCAGCAGCTTGGGCGGTAGCGGGGGAAACGAGCAGTACTTC. It specifies CASSLGGSGGNEQYF. The rearrangement joins TRBV5-1 to TRBJ2-7; 9 bases fit TRBD2. The CDR3 sequence is 15 residues long. The J segment lost 5 bases and the V segment lost 0 bases, leaving 6 bases of the junction unmatched. CDR1 is SGHRS, CDR2 YFSETQ, per germline.

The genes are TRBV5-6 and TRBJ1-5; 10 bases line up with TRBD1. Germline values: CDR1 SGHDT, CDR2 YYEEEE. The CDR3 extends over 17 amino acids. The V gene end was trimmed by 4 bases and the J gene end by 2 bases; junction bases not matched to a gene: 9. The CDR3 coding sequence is TGTGCCAGCAGCACCGTGACAGGGGGCGATGGCAATCAGCCCCAGCATTTT. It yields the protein CASSTVTGGDGNQPQHF.

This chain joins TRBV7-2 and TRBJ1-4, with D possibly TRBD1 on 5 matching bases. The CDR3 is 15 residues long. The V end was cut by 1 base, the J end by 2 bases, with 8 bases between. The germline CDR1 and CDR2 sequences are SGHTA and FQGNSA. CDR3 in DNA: TGTGCCAGCAGCTTAGGGGGGGTTACTAATGAAAAACTGTTTTTT. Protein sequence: CASSLGGVTNEKLFF.

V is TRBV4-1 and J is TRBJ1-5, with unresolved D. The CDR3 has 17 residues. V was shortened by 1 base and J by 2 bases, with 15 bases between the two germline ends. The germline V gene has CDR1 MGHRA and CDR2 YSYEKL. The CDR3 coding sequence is TGCGCCAGCAGCCAAGGATCCGCGGCTTTGGGCAATCAGCCCCAGCATTTT. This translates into CASSQGSAALGNQPQHF.

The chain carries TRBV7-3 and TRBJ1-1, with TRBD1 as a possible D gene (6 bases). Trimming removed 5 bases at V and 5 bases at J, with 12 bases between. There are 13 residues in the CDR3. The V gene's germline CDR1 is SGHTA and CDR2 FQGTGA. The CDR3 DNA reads TGTGCCAGCAGCCAGGGACAAACGACTGAAGCTTTCTTT. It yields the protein CASSQGQTTEAFF.

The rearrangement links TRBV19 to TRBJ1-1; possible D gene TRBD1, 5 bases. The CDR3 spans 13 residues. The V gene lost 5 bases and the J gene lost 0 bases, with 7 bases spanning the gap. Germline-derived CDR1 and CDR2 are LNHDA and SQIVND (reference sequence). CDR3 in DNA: TGTGCCAGTAGTTTGACAGTGAACACTGAAGCTTTCTTT. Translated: CASSLTVNTEAFF. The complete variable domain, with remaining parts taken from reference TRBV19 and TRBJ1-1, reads DGGITQSPKYLFRKEGQNVTLSCEQNLNHDAMYWYRQDPGQGLRLIYYSQIVNDFQKGDIAEGYSVSREKKESFPLTVTSAQKNPTAFYLCASSLTVNTEAFFGQGTRLTVV.

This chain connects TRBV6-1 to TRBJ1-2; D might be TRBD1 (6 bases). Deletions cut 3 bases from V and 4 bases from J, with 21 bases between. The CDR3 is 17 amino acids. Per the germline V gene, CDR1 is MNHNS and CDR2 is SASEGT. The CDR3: CASSDDLIGGASYGYTF. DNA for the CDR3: TGTGCCAGCAGTGATGATTTAATAGGGGGTGCCTCCTATGGCTACACCTTC.